The 20 T cell receptor beta chains reported below all come from one sample, sequenced in a study of T cell responses to AZD1222 COVID-19 vaccine. Data came from immunoSEQ multiplex PCR; TCRdb stores just in-frame clones and leaves some out. This table has nearly 90,000 clones, approximately 85% appearing once. The source material was peripheral blood, sampled on day 0 of AZD1222 vaccination. The receptors here all came from an adult in good health.

The chain employs TRBV6-5 and TRBJ1-5; the match to TRBD1 covers 7 bases. The germline CDR1 and CDR2 sequences are MNHEY and SVGAGI. Unmatched junction bases numbered 8, after V lost 6 bases and J lost 6 bases. The CDR3 covers 14 residues. The CDR3 nucleotides read TGTGCCAGCAGGACGACAGGGTTTGGTCAGCCCCAGCATTTT. Amino acid sequence: CASRTTGFGQPQHF.

The rearrangement uses TRBV27 and TRBJ2-7; unclear D gene. V was clipped by 5 bases and J by 7 bases, with 18 bases between them. The CDR3 extends over 14 amino acids. Germline CDR1 reads MNHEY; CDR2 reads SMNVEV (reference sequence). CDR3 DNA: TGTGCCAGCAGTAGCTGGGAAGGAAGGCTGGAGCAGTACTTC. Protein product: CASSSWEGRLEQYF.

The chain couples TRBV27 to TRBJ2-5; 12 nucleotides agree with TRBD1. Germline trimming cut 7 bases from V and 5 bases from J; bases unmatched to any gene: 11. The length of the CDR3 is 16 residues. CDR1 MNHEY and CDR2 SMNVEV come from the germline V gene (reference sequence). CDR3 loop: CASTGTGGKDRETQYF. The CDR3 DNA is TGTGCCAGCACCGGGACAGGGGGCAAAGACAGGGAGACCCAGTACTTC.

The chain joins TRBV5-6 to TRBJ2-7, with D possibly being TRBD2 (5 bases). The CDR3 is made up of 14 amino acids. CDR1 is SGHDT and CDR2 is YYEEEE in the germline V gene. Trimming took 2 bases from V and 7 from J, leaving 16 bases between them. Written as DNA, the CDR3 is TGTGCCAGCAGCTTACGAGACGTCGGGATGGAGCAGTACTTC. Its translation is CASSLRDVGMEQYF.

The chain employs TRBV29-1 and TRBJ2-1, with 9 bases aligning to TRBD2. Germline V gene data show CDR1 as SQVTM and CDR2 as ANQGSEA. The CDR3 has 14 residues. Trimming removed 4 bases from V and 2 bases from J; junction bases left unmatched: 3. The CDR3 is CSVASGIPYNEQFF. The CDR3 nucleotides read TGCAGCGTTGCTAGCGGGATCCCCTACAATGAGCAGTTCTTC.

This clone was recorded only once. The chain recombines TRBV5-6 with TRBJ1-2, with TRBD1 matching 7 bases. The germline CDR1 and CDR2 sequences are SGHDT and YYEEEE. This CDR3 has 14 amino acids. J lost 8 bases, V lost 2 bases, and 9 bases had no gene match. The CDR3 DNA sequence: TGTGCCAGCAGCTTACCGAGGGGGCACGCAGGCTACACCTTC. Amino acid sequence: CASSLPRGHAGYTF.

The chain couples TRBV19 to TRBJ2-7; D remains ambiguous. The CDR3 is 11 residues long. Trimming removed 6 bases at V and 0 bases at J, with 3 bases between. The germline V gene encodes CDR1 LNHDA and CDR2 SQIVND (reference sequence). This CDR3 reads CASSDSYEQYF. CDR3 nucleotides: TGTGCCAGTAGCGACTCCTACGAGCAGTACTTC.

This rearrangement joins TRBV5-1 to TRBJ2-1, with a weak D call TRBD1 (8 bases). The CDR3 sequence is 19 residues long. V lost 4 bases to trimming and J lost 3 bases, with 26 bases between them. The germline CDR1 and CDR2 sequences are SGHRS and YFSETQ. The CDR3: CASSALQGALAGHYNEQFF. CDR3 nucleotide sequence: TGCGCCAGCAGCGCCCTGCAGGGGGCTTTAGCGGGCCACTACAATGAGCAGTTCTTC.

This sequence joins TRBV28 and TRBJ1-2, with D possibly matching TRBD1 (5 bases). Germline CDR1 is MDHEN and CDR2 is SYDVKM. V was clipped by 5 bases and J by 10 bases, with 17 bases between them. This CDR3 contains 13 residues. CDR3 sequence reads: CASSETQNRIYTF. The CDR3 DNA sequence: TGTGCCAGCAGTGAGACTCAGAACAGGATCTACACCTTC.

The rearrangement joins TRBV7-9 to TRBJ2-5; D may be TRBD2 (6 bases). The CDR3 has 16 amino acids. Germline V gene lookup returns CDR1 SEHNR and CDR2 FQNEAQ (reference sequence). Trimming left V 5 bases short and J 5 bases short, with 21 bases between. CDR3 sequence (DNA): TGTGCCAGCAGCCATCCGATATCAGGTGGGAGGGAGACCCAGTACTTC. Its translation: CASSHPISGGRETQYF.

This clone was seen only a few times. The rearrangement uses TRBV5-4 and TRBJ2-1; 11 bases match TRBD2. The V segment lost 4 bases and the J segment 9 bases; nucleotides outside the gene matches: 15. Germline CDR1 is SGHNT and CDR2 is YYREEE (reference sequence). CDR3 length: 17 residues. Here the CDR3 DNA reads TGTGCCAGCAGCGATCGACTAGCGGGAAAACACAAAATTGAGCAGTTCTTC. Protein product: CASSDRLAGKHKIEQFF.

This clone has a single count. This sequence joins TRBV7-8 and TRBJ2-7, with D unclear. The length of the CDR3 is 12 residues. Germline loops: CDR1 SGHVS, CDR2 FQNEAQ. Trimming removed 5 bases at V and 6 bases at J, with 11 bases between. CDR3 DNA sequence: TGTGCCAGCAGCCTGACGGGCTTCGAGCAGTACTTC. This translates into CASSLTGFEQYF.

V is TRBV5-1 and J is TRBJ1-2; unclear D gene. Germline CDR1 and CDR2: SGHRS and YFSETQ. V dropped 4 bases and J dropped 0 bases, with 16 bases sitting between them. The CDR3 consists of 16 residues. The CDR3 region is CASSPEADTANYGYTF. The CDR3, as DNA: TGCGCCAGCAGCCCGGAGGCCGACACCGCTAACTATGGCTACACCTTC.

The V and J genes are TRBV29-1 and TRBJ2-7; 9 nucleotides agree with TRBD1. The CDR3 spans 14 residues. In germline, CDR1 is SQVTM, CDR2 ANQGSEA. Trimming removed 7 bases from V and 4 bases from J; junction bases left unmatched: 11. CDR3 sequence: CSATTGTGLYEQYF. The CDR3 DNA sequence: TGCAGCGCCACCACCGGGACAGGGTTGTACGAGCAGTACTTC.

The chain is built from TRBV19 and TRBJ2-2; TRBD1 is a possible D gene (6 bases). The CDR3 spans 15 residues. From germline, CDR1 is LNHDA and CDR2 SQIVND (reference sequence). V was pared by 4 bases and J by 1 base, with 10 bases between. The CDR3 is CASSTPGENTGELFF. CDR3 in DNA: TGTGCCAGTAGTACCCCAGGGGAGAACACCGGGGAGCTGTTTTTT. Combining the CDR3 with reference TRBV19 and TRBJ2-2 gives the whole variable domain DGGITQSPKYLFRKEGQNVTLSCEQNLNHDAMYWYRQDPGQGLRLIYYSQIVNDFQKGDIAEGYSVSREKKESFPLTVTSAQKNPTAFYLCASSTPGENTGELFFGEGSRLTVL.

The chain recombines TRBV4-2 with TRBJ2-6; possibly TRBD1 for D (5 bases). The CDR3 loop spans 16 amino acids. In germline, CDR1 is LGHNA, CDR2 YNFKEQ. Trimming left V 4 bases short and J 0 bases short, with 10 bases between. CDR3 bases: TGTGCCAGCAGCCGTCTACAGGACTCTGGGGCCAACGTCCTGACTTTC. Amino acids: CASSRLQDSGANVLTF.

The chain joins TRBV28 to TRBJ1-2; D might be TRBD1 (5 bases). The ends were cut back, 2 bases at V and 5 bases at J, with 15 bases in the middle. Germline CDR1 and CDR2: MDHEN and SYDVKM. CDR3 size: 15 residues. In nucleotides, the CDR3 is TGTGCCAGCAGTTTAGCGGCAGGGCTTGGGTATGGCTACACCTTC. Its translation is CASSLAAGLGYGYTF.

Written as DNA, the CDR3 is TGTGCCACCAGTGAAGGGGGTTCAGAGCCTGTCGCGCAGTATTTT. Its protein is CATSEGGSEPVAQYF. This chain connects TRBV24-1 to TRBJ2-3; D may be TRBD1 (6 bases). Trimming took 4 bases from V and 10 from J, leaving 20 bases between them. The germline V gene encodes CDR1 KGHDR and CDR2 SFDVKD. This CDR3 contains 15 residues.

This rearrangement joins TRBV10-1 to TRBJ1-5; 8 bases line up with TRBD1. In germline, CDR1 is WNHNN, CDR2 SYGVQD (reference sequence). With 4 bases clipped from V and 8 bases from J, the junction kept 10 bases outside the gene matches. The CDR3 consists of 15 residues. CDR3 loop: CASSAGGRGSEPQHF. The CDR3 coding sequence is TGCGCCAGCAGTGCAGGGGGCCGGGGGTCGGAGCCCCAGCATTTT.

This clone was observed a few times. The V and J genes are TRBV5-6 and TRBJ2-7; no firm D call. Trimming stripped 0 bases from V and 7 bases from J, with 8 bases between. Germline loops: CDR1 SGHDT, CDR2 YYEEEE. This CDR3 contains 12 residues. The CDR3 nucleotides are TGTGCCAGCAGCTTGGTGGAAGGGGAGCAGTACTTC. Translation: CASSLVEGEQYF.